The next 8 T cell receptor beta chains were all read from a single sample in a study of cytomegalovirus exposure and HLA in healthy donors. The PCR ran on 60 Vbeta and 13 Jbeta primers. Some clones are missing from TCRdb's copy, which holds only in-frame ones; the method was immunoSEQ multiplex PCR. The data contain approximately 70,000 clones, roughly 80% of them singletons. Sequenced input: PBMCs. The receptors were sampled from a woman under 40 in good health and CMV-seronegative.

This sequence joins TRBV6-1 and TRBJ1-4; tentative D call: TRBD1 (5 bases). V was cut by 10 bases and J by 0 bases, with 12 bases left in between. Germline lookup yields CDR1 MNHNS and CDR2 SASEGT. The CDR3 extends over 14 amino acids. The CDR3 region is CATTTDPTNEKLFF. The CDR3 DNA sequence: TGTGCCACCACGACAGATCCAACTAATGAAAAACTGTTTTTT.

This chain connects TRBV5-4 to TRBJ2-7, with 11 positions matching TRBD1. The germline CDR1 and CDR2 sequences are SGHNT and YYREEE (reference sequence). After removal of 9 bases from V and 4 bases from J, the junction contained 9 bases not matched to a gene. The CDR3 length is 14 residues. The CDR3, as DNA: TGTGCCACTAGTCATGGACAGGGGGCTTACGAGCAGTACTTC. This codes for CATSHGQGAYEQYF.

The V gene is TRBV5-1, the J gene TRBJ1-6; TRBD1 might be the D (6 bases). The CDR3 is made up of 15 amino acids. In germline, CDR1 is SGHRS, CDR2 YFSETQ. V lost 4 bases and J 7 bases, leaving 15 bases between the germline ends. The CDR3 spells CASSTRTDRNSPLHF. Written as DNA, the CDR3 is TGCGCCAGCAGCACACGGACAGACCGAAATTCACCCCTCCACTTT.

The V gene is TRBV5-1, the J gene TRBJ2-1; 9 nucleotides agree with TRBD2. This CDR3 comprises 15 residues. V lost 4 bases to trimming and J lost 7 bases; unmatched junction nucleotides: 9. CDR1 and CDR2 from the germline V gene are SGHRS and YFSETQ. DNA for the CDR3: TGCGCCAGCAGCGTCCTGGGCGGGGGGGGGAATGAGCAGTTCTTC. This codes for CASSVLGGGGNEQFF.

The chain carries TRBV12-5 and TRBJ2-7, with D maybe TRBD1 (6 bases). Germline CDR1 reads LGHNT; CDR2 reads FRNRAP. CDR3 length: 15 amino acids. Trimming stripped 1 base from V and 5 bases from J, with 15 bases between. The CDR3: CASGLAKQGFNEQYF. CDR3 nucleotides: TGTGCTAGTGGTTTGGCCAAACAGGGATTCAACGAGCAGTACTTC.

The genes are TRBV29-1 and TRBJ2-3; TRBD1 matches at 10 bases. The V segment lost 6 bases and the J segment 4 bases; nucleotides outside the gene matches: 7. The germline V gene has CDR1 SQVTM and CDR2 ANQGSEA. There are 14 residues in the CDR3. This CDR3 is CSVRGTGVADTQYF. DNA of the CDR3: TGCAGCGTCCGTGGGACAGGGGTTGCAGATACGCAGTATTTT.

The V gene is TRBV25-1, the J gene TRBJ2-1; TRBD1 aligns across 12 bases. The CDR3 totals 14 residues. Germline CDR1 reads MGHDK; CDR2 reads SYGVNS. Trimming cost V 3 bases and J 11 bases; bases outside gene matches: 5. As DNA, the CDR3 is TGTGCCAGCAGTGATCCCGGGACAGGGGGCAAGCAGTTCTTC. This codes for CASSDPGTGGKQFF.

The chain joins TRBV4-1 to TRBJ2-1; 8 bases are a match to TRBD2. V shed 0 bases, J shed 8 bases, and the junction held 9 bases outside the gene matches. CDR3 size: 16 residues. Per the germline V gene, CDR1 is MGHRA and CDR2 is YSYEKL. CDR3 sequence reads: CASSQDLSGGPHEQFF. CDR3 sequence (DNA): TGCGCCAGCAGCCAAGACCTCAGCGGGGGCCCCCATGAGCAGTTCTTC.